Sequencing of this TCR beta chain was carried out in a study of blood T cell repertoires in COVID-19. Study information: Sample material is recorded as cDNA or gDNA derived from T cells, B-cell-depleted T cells, or PBMCs.

CDR3 length: 12 residues. The V end was cut by 3 bases, the J end by 13 bases, with 16 bases between. Per the germline V gene, CDR1 is SGDLS and CDR2 is YYNGEE. Only in-frame clones appear in the TCRdb table, and some are missing; sequencing was by immunoSEQ multiplex PCR. The profile shows a few hundred thousand clones, about 91% of them singletons. Sequencing was carried out using peripheral blood. The chain couples TRBV9 to TRBJ1-2, with no clear D. This clonotype was obtained from a woman between 45 and 60 years old with COVID-19, enrolled during active disease. CDR3 amino acids: CASSEMAGWRTF. The CDR3 DNA reads as TGTGCCAGCAGCGAGATGGCGGGTTGGCGCACCTTC.